The 10 T cell receptor beta chains in this list originate from one sample, sequenced in a study of T cell repertoires in cytomegalovirus infection. One entry per CDR3 protein results from TCRdb running MiXCR on the reads. The table shows roughly 140,000 distinct CDR3 sequences, with about 20% occurring only once. The sample was PBMCs. The receptors shown here come from a human donor in good health (CMV status not recorded). Some clones in this sample may be carry-over from other donors' samples.

V usage is TRBV14 and J usage is TRBJ2-7; tentatively, D is TRBD1 (6 bases). CDR3 length: 14 residues. Germline CDR1 is SGHDN and CDR2 is FVKESK. Trimming removed 2 bases from V and 3 bases from J, with 11 bases in between. CDR3 amino acids: CASSQIDRIYEQYF. CDR3 bases: TGTGCCAGCAGCCAAATAGACAGGATCTACGAGCAGTACTTC. The full variable domain, with the rest looked up from reference TRBV14 and TRBJ2-7, is EAGVTQFPSHSVIEKGQTVTLRCDPISGHDNLYWYRRVMGKEIKFLLHFVKESKQDESGMPNNRFLAERTGGTYSTLKVQPAELEDSGVYFCASSQIDRIYEQYFGPGTRLTVT.

This clonotype was detected only a few times. V and J are TRBV6-1 and TRBJ2-1; no clear D gene. V was clipped by 10 bases and J by 5 bases, with 15 bases between them. There are 13 residues in the CDR3. The germline gives CDR1 MNHNS, CDR2 SASEGT. CDR3 coding DNA: TGTGCCACCCTTGGTAGTGGGGACAATGAGCAGTTCTTC. Translation: CATLGSGDNEQFF.

This chain connects TRBV6-2 or TRBV6-3 to TRBJ2-5, with 8 bases that match TRBD1. The germline V gene has CDR1 MNHEY and CDR2 SVGEGT. CDR3 size: 15 residues. J gave up 0 bases and V 7 bases, and 7 bases lay outside the gene matches. The CDR3 loop is CASIPGQANQETQYF. CDR3 sequence (DNA): TGTGCCAGCATTCCGGGACAGGCTAACCAAGAGACCCAGTACTTC.

This clonotype has only a few counts. This chain joins TRBV7-2 and TRBJ1-1; D gene unclear. Between the trimmed V and J ends, which lost 0 bases and 1 base, there was a span of 12 bases. Per germline, CDR1 SGHTA and CDR2 FQGNSA. The CDR3 is 16 residues long. CDR3 loop: CASSLASTSRNTEAFF. CDR3 DNA: TGTGCCAGCAGCTTAGCATCTACATCAAGGAACACTGAAGCTTTCTTT.

The chain combines TRBV7-3 with TRBJ2-3, with 14 nucleotides matching TRBD2. CDR1 and CDR2 (germline): SGHTA, FQGTGA. V was clipped by 4 bases and J by 4 bases; unmatched bases: 4. This CDR3 spans 16 amino acids. CDR3 amino acids: CASSSQGLAGADTQYF. In nucleotides, the CDR3 is TGTGCCAGCAGCTCCCAGGGACTAGCGGGAGCAGATACGCAGTATTTT.

J is TRBJ2-1 and V is TRBV24-1; the D is unclear. CDR1 is KGHDR and CDR2 is SFDVKD in the germline V gene. With 6 bases removed from V and 6 bases from J, the gap between germline ends came to 14 bases. CDR3 length: 14 amino acids. The CDR3 loop is CATSSQPEGNEQFF. CDR3 bases: TGTGCCACCAGTTCCCAGCCCGAAGGCAATGAGCAGTTCTTC.

V gene TRBV7-9 combines with J gene TRBJ1-1; tentative D call: TRBD1 (5 bases). The germline gives CDR1 SEHNR, CDR2 FQNEAQ (reference sequence). With 11 bases removed from V and 4 bases from J, the gap between germline ends came to 8 bases. CDR3 length: 10 amino acids. CDR3 residues: CAVGGTEAFF. DNA of the CDR3: TGTGCCGTCGGGGGCACTGAAGCTTTCTTT.

This clonotype came up a few times. The V gene is TRBV20-1, the J gene TRBJ1-4, with D hard to call. This CDR3 region has 14 residues. CDR1 DFQATT and CDR2 SNEGSKA come from the germline V gene (reference sequence). V was trimmed by 4 bases and J by 2 bases, leaving 11 bases between them. The CDR3 sequence is CSAIHRTTNEKLFF. The CDR3, as DNA: TGCAGTGCTATTCACAGAACCACTAATGAAAAACTGTTTTTT.

A word on this clonotype: Here the CDR3 omits its conserved ending phenylalanine or tryptophan, so a read error is the likely source. The V gene is TRBV6-8, the J gene TRBJ2-7, with TRBD2 identical over 13 bases. The CDR3 consists of 20 residues. From germline, CDR1 is MNHGY and CDR2 SAAAGT. The junction had 18 bases not matched to a gene; V was cut back by 6 bases and J by 1 base. DNA of the CDR3: TGTGCCAGCAGAGAACGACACGGACTAGCGGGAGCCGCTGGGTCCTACGAGCAGTACCTC. Protein product: CASRERHGLAGAAGSYEQYL.

The sample holds many counts of this clonotype. J is TRBJ2-7 and V is TRBV12-3 or TRBV12-4; unclear D gene. The CDR3 extends over 14 amino acids. The V and J ends lost 1 base and 2 bases respectively, with 9 bases between them. This CDR3 reads CASSLGGAPYEQYF. The DNA for the CDR3 is TGTGCCAGCAGTTTAGGCGGAGCCCCCTACGAGCAGTACTTC.